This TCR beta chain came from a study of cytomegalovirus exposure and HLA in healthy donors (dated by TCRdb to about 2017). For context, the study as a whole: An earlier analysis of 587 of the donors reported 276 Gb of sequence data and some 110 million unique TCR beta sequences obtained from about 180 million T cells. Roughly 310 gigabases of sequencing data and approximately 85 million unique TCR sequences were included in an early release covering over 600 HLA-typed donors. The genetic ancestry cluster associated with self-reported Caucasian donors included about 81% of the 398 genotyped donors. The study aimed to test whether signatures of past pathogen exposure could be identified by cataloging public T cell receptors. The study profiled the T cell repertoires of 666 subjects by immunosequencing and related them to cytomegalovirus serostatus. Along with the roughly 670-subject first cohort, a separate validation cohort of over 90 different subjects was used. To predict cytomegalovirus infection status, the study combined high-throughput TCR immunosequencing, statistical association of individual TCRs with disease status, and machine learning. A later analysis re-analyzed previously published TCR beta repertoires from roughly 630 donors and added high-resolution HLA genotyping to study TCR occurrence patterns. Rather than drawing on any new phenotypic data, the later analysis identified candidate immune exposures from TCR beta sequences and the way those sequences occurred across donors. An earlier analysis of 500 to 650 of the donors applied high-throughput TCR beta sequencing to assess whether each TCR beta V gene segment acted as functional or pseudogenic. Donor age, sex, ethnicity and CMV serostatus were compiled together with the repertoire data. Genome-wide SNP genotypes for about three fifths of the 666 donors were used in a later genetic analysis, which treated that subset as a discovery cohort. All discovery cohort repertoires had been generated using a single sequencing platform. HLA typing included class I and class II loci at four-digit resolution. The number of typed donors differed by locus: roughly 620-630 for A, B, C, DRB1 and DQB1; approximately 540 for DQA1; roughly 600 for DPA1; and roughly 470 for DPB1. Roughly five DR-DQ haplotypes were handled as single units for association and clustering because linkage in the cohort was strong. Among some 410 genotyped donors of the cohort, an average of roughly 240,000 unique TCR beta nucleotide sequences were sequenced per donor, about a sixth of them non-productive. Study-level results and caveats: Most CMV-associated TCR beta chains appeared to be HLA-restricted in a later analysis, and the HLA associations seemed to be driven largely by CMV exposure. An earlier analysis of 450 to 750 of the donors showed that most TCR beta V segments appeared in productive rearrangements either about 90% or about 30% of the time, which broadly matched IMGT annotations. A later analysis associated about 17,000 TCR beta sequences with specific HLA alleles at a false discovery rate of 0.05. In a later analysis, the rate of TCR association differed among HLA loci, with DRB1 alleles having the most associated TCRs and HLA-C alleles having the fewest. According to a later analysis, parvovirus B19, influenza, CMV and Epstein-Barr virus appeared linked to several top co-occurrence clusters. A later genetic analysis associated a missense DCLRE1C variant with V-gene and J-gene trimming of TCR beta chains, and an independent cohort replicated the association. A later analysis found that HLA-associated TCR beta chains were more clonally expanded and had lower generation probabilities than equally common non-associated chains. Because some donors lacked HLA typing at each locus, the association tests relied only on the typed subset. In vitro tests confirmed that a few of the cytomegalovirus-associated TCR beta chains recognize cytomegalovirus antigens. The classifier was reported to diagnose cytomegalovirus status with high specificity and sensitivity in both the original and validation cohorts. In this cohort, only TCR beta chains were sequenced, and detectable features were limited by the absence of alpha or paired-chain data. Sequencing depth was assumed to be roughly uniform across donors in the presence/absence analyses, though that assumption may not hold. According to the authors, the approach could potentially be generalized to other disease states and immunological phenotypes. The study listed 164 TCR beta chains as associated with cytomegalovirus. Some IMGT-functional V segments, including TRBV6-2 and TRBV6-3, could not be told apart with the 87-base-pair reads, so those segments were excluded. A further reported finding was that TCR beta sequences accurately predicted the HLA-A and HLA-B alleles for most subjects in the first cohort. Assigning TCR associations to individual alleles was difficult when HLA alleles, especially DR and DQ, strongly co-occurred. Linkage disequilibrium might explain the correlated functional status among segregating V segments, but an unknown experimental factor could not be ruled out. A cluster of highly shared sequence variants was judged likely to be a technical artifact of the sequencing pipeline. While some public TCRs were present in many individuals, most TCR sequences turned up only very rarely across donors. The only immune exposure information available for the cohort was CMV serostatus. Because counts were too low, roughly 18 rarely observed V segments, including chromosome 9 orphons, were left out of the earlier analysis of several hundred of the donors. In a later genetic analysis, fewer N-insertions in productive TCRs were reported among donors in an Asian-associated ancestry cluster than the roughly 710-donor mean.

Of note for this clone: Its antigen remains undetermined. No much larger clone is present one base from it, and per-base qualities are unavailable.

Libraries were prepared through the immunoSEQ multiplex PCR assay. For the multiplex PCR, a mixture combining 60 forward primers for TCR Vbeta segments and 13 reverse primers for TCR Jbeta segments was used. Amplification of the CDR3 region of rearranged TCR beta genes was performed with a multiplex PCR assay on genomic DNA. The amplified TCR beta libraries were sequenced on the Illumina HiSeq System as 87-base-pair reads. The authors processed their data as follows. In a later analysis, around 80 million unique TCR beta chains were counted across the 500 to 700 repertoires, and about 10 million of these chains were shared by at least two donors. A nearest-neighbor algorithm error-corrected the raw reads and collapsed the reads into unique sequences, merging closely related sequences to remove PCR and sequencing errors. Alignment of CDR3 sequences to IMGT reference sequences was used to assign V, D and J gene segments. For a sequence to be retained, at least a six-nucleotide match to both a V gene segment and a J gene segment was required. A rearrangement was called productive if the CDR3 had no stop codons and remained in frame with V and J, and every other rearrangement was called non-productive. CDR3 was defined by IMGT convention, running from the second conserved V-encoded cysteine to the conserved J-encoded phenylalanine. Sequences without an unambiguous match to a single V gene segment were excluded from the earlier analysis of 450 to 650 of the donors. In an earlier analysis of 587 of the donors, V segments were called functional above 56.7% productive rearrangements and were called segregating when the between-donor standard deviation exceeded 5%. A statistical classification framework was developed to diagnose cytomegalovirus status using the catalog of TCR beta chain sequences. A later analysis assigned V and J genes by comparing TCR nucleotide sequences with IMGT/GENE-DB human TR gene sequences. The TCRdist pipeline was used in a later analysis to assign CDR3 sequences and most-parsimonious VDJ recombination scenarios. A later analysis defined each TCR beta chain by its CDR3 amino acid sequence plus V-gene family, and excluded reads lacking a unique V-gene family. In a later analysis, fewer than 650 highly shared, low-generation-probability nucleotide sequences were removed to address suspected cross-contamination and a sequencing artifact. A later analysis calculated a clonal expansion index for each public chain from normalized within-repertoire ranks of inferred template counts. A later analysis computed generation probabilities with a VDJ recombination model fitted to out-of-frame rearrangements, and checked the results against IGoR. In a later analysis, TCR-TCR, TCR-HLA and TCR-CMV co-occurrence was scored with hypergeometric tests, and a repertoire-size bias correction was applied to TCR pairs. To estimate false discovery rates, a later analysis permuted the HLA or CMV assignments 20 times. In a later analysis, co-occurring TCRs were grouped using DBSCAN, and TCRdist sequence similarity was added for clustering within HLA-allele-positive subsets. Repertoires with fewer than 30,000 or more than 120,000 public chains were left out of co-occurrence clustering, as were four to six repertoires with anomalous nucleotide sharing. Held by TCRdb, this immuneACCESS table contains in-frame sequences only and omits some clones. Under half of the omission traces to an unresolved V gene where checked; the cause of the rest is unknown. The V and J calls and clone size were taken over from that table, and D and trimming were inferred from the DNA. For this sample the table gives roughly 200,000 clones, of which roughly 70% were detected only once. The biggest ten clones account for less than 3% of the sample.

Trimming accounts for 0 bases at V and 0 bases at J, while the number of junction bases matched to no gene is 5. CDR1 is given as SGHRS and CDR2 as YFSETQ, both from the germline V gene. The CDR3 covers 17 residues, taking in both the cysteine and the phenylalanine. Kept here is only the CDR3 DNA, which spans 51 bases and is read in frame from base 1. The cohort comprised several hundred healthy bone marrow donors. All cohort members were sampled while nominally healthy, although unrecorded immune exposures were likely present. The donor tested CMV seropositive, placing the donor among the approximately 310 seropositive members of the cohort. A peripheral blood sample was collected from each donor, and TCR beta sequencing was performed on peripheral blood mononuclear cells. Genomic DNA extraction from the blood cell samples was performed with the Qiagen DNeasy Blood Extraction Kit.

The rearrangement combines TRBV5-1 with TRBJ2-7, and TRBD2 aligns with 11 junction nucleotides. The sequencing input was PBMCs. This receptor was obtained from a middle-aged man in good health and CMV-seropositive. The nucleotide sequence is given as TGCGCCAGCAGCTTGGCGACTAGCGGGGAATTCTCCTACGAGCAGTACTTC. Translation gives CASSLATSGEFSYEQYF.